Described below is a single TCR beta chain sequence and its context. These data belong to a study of shared clonotypes between healthy human individuals. V was pared by 9 bases and J by 0 bases, with 24 bases between. Germline CDR1 is MDHEN and CDR2 is SYDVKM. The CDR3 is 19 residues long. Sequenced by immunoSEQ multiplex PCR; TCRdb stores in-frame clones only, minus some. Of over a million clones listed, roughly 97% were seen once; the top ten hold 1.2%. Material for sequencing was naive CD4+ T cells sorted from blood. Subset given: CD45RA+ positively selected. V gene TRBV28 combines with J gene TRBJ2-6; possibly TRBD1 for D (7 bases). This sequence originates from a man aged 25 to 45 in good health. The CDR3: CASRGIIGQVSSGANVLTF. Written as DNA, the CDR3 is TGTGCCAGTCGGGGGATTATCGGACAGGTCTCCTCTGGGGCCAACGTCCTGACTTTC.